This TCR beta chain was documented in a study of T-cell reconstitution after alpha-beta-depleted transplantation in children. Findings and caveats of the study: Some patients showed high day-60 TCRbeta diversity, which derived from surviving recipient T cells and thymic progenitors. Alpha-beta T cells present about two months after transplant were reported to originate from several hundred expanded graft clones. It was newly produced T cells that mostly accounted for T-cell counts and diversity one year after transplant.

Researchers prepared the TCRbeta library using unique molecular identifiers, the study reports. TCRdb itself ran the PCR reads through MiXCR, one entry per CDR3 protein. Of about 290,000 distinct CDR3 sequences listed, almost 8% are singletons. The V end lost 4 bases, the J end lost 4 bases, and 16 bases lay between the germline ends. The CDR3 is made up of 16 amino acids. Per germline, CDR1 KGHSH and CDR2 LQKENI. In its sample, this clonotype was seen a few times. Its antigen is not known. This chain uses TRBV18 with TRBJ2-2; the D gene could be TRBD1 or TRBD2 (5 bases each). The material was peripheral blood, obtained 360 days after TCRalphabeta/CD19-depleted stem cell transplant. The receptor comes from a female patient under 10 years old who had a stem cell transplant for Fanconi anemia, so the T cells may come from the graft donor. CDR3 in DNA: TGTGCCAGCTCACGCTTTCGGGACGCAAGCACCGGGGAGCTGTTTTTT. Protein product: CASSRFRDASTGELFF.